This T cell receptor beta chain came from a study of OX40 agonist ivuxolimab in advanced cancers. Study results and caveats: At 0.1 to 3.0 mg/kg and by week 6, clonal expansion occurred in CD4+ and CD8+ blood T cells. More expanded clones were seen, on average, in CD8+ T cells than in CD4+. Among expanded peripheral T cells, antigen specificity went undetermined.

With regard to this clone: Its antigen remains unidentified.

Produced via immunoSEQ multiplex PCR; TCRdb's table is partial and in-frame only. The sample carries fewer than 70,000 clones, around 87% recorded once. Autoimmune disease history or systemic immunosuppression led to patients being barred. The specimen was CD4+ or CD8+ T cells sorted from blood, collected in a trial of the OX40 agonist ivuxolimab. The clonotype originates from an adult with an advanced solid tumor such as melanoma, head and neck, liver or kidney cancer.

The CDR3 protein is CASSRPGHTNEKLFF. Here the CDR3 DNA reads TGTGCCAGCAGCCGACCGGGACACACTAATGAAAAACTGTTTTTT. The chain recombines TRBV7-2 with TRBJ1-4; D is possibly TRBD1 (6 bases). Germline V CDR1 and CDR2: SGHTA, FQGNSA. CDR3 length: 15 residues. The V end was cut by 5 bases, the J end by 2 bases, with 12 bases between.